Listed here is a single T cell receptor beta chain. V shed 9 bases and J 7 bases; nucleotides not matched to a gene: 7. Germline CDR1 and CDR2: SNHLY and FYNNEI. The CDR3 loop spans 12 amino acids. This record comes from a study of early T cells in non-severe SARS-CoV-2 infection. TCRdb re-analysed the 5' RACE reads in MiXCR, keeping a single row per CDR3 protein. The profile shows approximately 56,000 distinct CDR3 sequences, approximately 16% of them singletons. This specimen was whole blood, taken at baseline. The genes are TRBV2 and TRBJ2-7; TRBD2 matches 9 bases. The receptor comes from an adult who was a healthcare worker with PCR-confirmed SARS-CoV-2 infection or an uninfected control (not recorded which). In nucleotides, the CDR3 is TGTGCCAGGAGTAGCGGGAGAGGGGAGCAGTACTTC. This encodes CARSSGRGEQYF.